This entry features one T cell receptor (beta chain) sequence. Original processing methods: Amplification of reference gene primers was used by the study to estimate nucleated cell counts. The repertoire was sequenced with immunoSEQ multiplex PCR; TCRdb's copy has only in-frame clones and lacks some. For V, J and clone size, that table is used; D and trimming come from the DNA. The sample includes 100,000 to 120,000 clones, around 90% seen only once; the top ten take roughly 2.5%. The data are from a study of blood T cell repertoires in COVID-19. Study background: There were acute and convalescent COVID-19 samples, and they came from the United States, Italy and Spain. T cells, B-cell-depleted T cells, or PBMCs supplied cDNA or gDNA.

CDR1 and CDR2 (germline): LGHDT, YNNKEL (reference sequence). This CDR3 is built from 16 residues. The ends were cut back, 4 bases at V and 2 bases at J, with 18 bases in the middle. This chain joins TRBV3-1 (or the pseudogene TRBV3-2) and TRBJ2-7; D might be TRBD1 (6 bases). The sequence came from a human donor in a cohort sampled during active COVID-19. The sample comprised peripheral blood. CDR3 protein: CASSPIRDTYTYEQYF. As DNA, the CDR3 is TGTGCCAGCAGCCCCATCCGGGACACCTATACCTACGAGCAGTACTTC.